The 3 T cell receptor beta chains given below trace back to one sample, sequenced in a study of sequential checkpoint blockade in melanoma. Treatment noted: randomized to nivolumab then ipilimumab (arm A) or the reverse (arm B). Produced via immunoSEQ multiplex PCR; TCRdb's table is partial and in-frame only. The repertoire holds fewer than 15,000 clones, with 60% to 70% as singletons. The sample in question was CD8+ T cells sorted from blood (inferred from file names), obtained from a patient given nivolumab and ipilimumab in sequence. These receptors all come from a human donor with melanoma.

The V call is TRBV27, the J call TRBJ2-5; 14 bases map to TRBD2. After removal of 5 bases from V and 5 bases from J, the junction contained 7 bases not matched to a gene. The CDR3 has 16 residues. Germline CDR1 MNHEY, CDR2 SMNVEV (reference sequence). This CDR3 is CASSPPGLAGVETQYF. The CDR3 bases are TGTGCCAGCAGTCCCCCGGGACTAGCGGGGGTTGAGACCCAGTACTTC.

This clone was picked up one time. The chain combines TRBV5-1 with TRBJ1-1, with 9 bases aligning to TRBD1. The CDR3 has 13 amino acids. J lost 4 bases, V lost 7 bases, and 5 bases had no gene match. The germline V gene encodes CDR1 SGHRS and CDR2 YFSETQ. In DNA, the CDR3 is TGCGCCAGCTCGACAGGGGGGCTCACTGAAGCTTTCTTT. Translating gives CASSTGGLTEAFF.

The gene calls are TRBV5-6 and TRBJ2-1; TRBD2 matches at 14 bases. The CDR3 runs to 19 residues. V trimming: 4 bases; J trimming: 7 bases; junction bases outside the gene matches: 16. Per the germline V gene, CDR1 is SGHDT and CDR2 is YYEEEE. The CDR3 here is CASSLEGLAGAALFNEQFF. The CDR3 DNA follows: TGTGCCAGCAGCCTGGAGGGACTAGCGGGGGCCGCCCTTTTTAATGAGCAGTTCTTC.